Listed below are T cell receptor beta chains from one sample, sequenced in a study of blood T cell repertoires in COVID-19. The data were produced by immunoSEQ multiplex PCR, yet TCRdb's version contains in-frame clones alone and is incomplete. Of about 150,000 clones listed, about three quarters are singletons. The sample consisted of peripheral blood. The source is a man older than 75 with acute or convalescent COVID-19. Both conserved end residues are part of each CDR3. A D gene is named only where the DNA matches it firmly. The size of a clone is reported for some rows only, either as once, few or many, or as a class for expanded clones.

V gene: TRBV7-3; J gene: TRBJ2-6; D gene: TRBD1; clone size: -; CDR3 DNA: TGTGCCAGCAGCTCTCCGGGACAGAGCTCTGGGGCCAACGTCCTGACTTTC; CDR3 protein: CASSSPGQSSGANVLTF
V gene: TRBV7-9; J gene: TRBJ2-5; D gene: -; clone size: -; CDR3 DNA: TGTGCCAGCAGCTTACGGTCAGGCCAAGAGACCCAGTACTTC; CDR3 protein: CASSLRSGQETQYF
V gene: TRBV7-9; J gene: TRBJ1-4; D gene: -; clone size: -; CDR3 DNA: TGTGCCAGCAGCTTAGCGGGCCCGACGGCTGAAAAACTGTTTTTT; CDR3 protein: CASSLAGPTAEKLFF
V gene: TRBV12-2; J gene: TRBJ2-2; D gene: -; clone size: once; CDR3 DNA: TGTGCAAGTCGCTTAGGGGCTAGCGGGGGTCTCGGGGAGCTGTTTTTT; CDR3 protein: CASRLGASGGLGELFF
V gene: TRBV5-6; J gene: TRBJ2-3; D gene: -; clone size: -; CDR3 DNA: TGTGCCAGCAGCTTTTCCGCCCGGGGAACCACAGATACGCAGTATTTT; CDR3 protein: CASSFSARGTTDTQYF
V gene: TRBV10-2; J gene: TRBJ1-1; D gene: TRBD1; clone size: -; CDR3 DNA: TGCGCCACAGGGGACAGGACAAAGGGGAACACTGAAGCTTTCTTT; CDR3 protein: CATGDRTKGNTEAFF
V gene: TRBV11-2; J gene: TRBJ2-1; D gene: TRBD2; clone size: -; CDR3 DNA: TGTGCCAGCAGCTGGGGGGGATCGCCGGGTGGTGAGCAGTTCTTC; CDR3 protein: CASSWGGSPGGEQFF
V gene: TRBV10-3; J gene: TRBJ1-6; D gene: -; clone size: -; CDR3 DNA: TGTGCCATCAGTACGAACCGGGGGGATTCACCCCTCCACTTT; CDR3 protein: CAISTNRGDSPLHF
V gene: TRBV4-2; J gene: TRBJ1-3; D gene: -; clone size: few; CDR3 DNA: TGTGCCAGCAGCCAACTCTCGGGGGGGAGCTCTGGAAACACCATATATTTT; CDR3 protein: CASSQLSGGSSGNTIYF
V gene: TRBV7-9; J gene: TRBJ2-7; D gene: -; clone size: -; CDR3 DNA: TGTGCCAGCAGCCCCATCGGGGACGAGCAGTACTTC; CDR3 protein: CASSPIGDEQYF
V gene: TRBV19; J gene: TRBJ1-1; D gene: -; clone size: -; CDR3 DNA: TGTGCCAGTATCGCTAGGGCCGCGGGCACTGAAGCTTTCTTT; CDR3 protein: CASIARAAGTEAFF
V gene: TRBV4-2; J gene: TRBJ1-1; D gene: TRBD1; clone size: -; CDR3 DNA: TGTGCCAGCAGCCCTGCAGGACAGGGTCCCACTGAAGCTTTCTTT; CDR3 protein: CASSPAGQGPTEAFF
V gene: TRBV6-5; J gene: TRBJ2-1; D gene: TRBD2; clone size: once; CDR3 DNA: TGTGCCAGCAGCCAGGGACTAGTCAATGAGCAGTTCTTC; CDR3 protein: CASSQGLVNEQFF
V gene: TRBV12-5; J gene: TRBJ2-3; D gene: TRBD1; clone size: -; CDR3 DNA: TGTGCTAGTGGTTTGCAGGGGGCAGGGGATACGCAGTATTTT; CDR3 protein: CASGLQGAGDTQYF
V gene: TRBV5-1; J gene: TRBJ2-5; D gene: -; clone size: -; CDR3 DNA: TGCGCCAGCGGGAGTAACAGAATAGACCAAGAGACCCAGTACTTC; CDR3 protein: CASGSNRIDQETQYF
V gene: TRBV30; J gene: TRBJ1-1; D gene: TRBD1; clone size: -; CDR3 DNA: TGTGCCTGGAGCCCCTCGGGACAGGGGATAAAAGCTTTCTTT; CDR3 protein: CAWSPSGQGIKAFF
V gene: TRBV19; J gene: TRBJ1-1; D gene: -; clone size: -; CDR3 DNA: TGTGCCAGTAGTCGGCAGGGCTCTCAAATAGGAGCTTTCTTT; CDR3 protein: CASSRQGSQIGAFF
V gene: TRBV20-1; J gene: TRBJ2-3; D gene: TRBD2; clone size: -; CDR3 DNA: TGCAGTGCTAGTCGGGGGGGGAGCACAGATACGCAGTATTTT; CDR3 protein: CSASRGGSTDTQYF
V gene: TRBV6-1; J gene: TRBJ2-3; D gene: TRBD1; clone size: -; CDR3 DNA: TGTGCCAGCAGTGAATATCGGACAGGGGTGACAAATACGCAGTATTTT; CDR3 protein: CASSEYRTGVTNTQYF
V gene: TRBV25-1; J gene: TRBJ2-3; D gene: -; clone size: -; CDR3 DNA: TGTGCCAGCAGGGGGCCGGTGGCAGATACGCAGTATTTT; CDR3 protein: CASRGPVADTQYF
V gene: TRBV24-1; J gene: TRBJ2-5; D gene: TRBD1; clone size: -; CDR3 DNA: TGTGCCACCAGTGACCCAGGGGGACAGGAGGAGACCCAGTACTTC; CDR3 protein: CATSDPGGQEETQYF
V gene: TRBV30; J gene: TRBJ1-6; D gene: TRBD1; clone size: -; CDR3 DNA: TGTGCCTGGAGTGAGCGACGGACAGGGACAAGAGGTTCACCCCTCCACTTT; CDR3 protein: CAWSERRTGTRGSPLHF
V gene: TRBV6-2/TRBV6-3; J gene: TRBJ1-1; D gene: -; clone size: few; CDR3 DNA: TGTGCCAGCAGCCCCGAGTACACTGAAGCTTTCTTT; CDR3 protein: CASSPEYTEAFF
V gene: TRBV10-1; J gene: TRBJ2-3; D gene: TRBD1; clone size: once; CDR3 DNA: TGCGCCAGCAGCCTACAGGGGCGCACAGATACGCAGTATTTT; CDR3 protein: CASSLQGRTDTQYF
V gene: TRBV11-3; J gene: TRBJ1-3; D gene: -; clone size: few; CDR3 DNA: TGTGCCAGCAGCCGAGCTAGGTACTCTGGAAACACCATATATTTT; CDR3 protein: CASSRARYSGNTIYF
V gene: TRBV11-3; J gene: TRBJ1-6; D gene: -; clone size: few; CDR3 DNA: TGTGCCAGCAGCTTAGATGCAAGGAGAGATTCACCCCTCCACTTT; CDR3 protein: CASSLDARRDSPLHF
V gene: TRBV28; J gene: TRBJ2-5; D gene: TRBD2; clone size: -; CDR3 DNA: TGTGCCAGCAGTTCCAGCGGGGGGGAGACCCAGTACTTC; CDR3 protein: CASSSSGGETQYF
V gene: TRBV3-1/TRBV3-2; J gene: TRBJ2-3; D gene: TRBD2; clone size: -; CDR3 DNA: TGTGCCAGCAGCCAAGTTCTAGCGGGCCTCCTCACAGATACGCAGTATTTT; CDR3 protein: CASSQVLAGLLTDTQYF
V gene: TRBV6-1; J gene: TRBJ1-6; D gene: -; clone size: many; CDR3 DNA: TGTGCCAGCAGTGAAGCGGAGGCCTTTTATACCTCCAATTCACCCCTCCACTTT; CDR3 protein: CASSEAEAFYTSNSPLHF
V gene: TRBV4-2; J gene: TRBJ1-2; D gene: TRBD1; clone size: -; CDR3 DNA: TGTGCCAGCAGCCAAGTTAGGGACAGCTTCTACACCTTC; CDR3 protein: CASSQVRDSFYTF
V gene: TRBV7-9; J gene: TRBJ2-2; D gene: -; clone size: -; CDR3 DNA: TGTGCCAGCAGCTTAGCGGGTCGCAGGGAGGTCGGGGAGCTGTTTTTT; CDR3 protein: CASSLAGRREVGELFF
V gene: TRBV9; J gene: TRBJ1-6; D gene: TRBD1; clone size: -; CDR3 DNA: TGTGCCAGCAGCGCCGGACAGGGAGGTAATTCACCCCTCCACTTT; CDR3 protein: CASSAGQGGNSPLHF
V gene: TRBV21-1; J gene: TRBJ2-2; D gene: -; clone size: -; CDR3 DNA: TGTGCCAGCAGCAAAGGACAGGGGGCCGGGAATAGCTGGGAGCTGTTTTTT; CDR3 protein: CASSKGQGAGNSWELFF
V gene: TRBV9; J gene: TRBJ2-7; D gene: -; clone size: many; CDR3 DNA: TGTGCCAGCAGCGTAGCAGTGTCTGGCTACGAGCAGTACTTC; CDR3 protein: CASSVAVSGYEQYF
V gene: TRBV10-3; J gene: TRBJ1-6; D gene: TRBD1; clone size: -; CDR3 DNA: TGTGCCATCAAGGGACAGGCGGAGACGCCCCTCCACTTT; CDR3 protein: CAIKGQAETPLHF
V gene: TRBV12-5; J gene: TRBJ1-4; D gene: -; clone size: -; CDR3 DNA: TGTGCTAGTGATCCCCGGACACACAAGGGGGAAAAACTGTTTTTT; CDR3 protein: CASDPRTHKGEKLFF
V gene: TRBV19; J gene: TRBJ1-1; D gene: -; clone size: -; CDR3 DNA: TGTGCCAGTAGTCTAAAAGGACGGGGAATAGGGAACACTGAAGCTTTCTTT; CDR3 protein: CASSLKGRGIGNTEAFF
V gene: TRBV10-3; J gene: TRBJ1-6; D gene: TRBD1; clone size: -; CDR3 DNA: TGTGCCATCAGCCCCGCGACAGGGACCGGTTCACCCCTCCACTTT; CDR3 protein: CAISPATGTGSPLHF
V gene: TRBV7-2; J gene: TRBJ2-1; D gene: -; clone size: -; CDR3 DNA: TGTGCCAGCAGCTTAGAATTTTTAGCCCCTGAGCAGTTCTTC; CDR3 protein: CASSLEFLAPEQFF
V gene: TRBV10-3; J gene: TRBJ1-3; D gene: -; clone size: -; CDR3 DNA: TGTGCCATCACCACCGACAGCTCTGGAAACACCATATATTTT; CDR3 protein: CAITTDSSGNTIYF
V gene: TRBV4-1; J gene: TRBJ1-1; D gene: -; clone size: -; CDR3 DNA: TGCGCCAGCAGCCAGGGGCCCGGCAGGGGGAACACTGAAGCTTTCTTT; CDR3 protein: CASSQGPGRGNTEAFF
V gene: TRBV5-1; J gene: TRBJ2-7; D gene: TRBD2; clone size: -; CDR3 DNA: TGCGCCAGCAGCTCGGGTAGCGGGGTAAATTACGAGCAGTACTTC; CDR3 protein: CASSSGSGVNYEQYF
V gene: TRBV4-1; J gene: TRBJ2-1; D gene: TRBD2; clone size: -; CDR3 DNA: TGCGCCAGCAGCCAAGATCCCGGGGGGGCCGGTGAGCAGTTCTTC; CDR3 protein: CASSQDPGGAGEQFF
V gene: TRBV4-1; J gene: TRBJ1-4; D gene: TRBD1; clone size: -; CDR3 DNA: TGCGCCAGCAGCCAAGGGTCGGGACAGGGGTCCCTCTTAGCCGGTGAAAAACTGTTTTTT; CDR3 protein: CASSQGSGQGSLLAGEKLFF
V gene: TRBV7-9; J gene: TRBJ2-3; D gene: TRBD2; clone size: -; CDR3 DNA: TGTGCCAGCGCTAGCGGTCCTAGCACAGATACGCAGTATTTT; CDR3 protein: CASASGPSTDTQYF
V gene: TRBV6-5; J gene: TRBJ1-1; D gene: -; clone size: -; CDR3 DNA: TGTGCCAGCATCCTTATGAACACTGAAGCTTTCTTT; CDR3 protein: CASILMNTEAFF
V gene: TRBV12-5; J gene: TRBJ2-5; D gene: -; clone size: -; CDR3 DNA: TGTGCTAGTGGTTTCTACAGGGGACTCCAAGAGACCCAGTACTTC; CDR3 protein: CASGFYRGLQETQYF
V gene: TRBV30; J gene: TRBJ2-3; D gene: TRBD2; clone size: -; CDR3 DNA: TGTGCCTGGAGTAGACTAGCCCTACGAGATACGCAGTATTTT; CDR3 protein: CAWSRLALRDTQYF